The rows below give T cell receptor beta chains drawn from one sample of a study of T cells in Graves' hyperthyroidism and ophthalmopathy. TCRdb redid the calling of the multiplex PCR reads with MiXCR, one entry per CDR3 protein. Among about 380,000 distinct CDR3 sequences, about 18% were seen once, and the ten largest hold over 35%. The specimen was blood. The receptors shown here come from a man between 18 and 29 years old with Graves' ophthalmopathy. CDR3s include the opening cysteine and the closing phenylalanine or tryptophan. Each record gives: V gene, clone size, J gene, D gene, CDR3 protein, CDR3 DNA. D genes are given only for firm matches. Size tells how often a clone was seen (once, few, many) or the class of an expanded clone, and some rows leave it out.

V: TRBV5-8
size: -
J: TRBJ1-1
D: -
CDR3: CAGSLRAIEAFF
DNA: TGTGCCGGCAGCTTGCGGGCAATCGAAGCTTTCTTT

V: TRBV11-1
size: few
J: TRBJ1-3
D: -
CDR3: CASSVTAGNTIYF
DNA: TGTGCCAGCAGTGTCACGGCTGGAAACACCATATATTTT

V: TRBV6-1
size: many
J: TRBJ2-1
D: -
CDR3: CASNPEGGWGGHNEQFF
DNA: TGTGCCAGCAACCCGGAGGGGGGGTGGGGAGGACACAATGAGCAGTTCTTC

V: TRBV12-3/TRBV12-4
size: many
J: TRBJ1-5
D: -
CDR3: CASSPRTQANQPQHF
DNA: TGTGCCAGCAGTCCGAGAACTCAGGCCAATCAGCCCCAGCATTTT

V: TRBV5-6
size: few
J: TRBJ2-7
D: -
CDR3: CASSRSRGWIYEQYF
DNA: TGTGCCAGCAGCCGATCAAGGGGTTGGATCTACGAGCAGTACTTC

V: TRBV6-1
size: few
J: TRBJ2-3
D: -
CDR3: CPPRWGGATDTQYF
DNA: TGCCCCCCGAGGTGGGGCGGCGCCACAGATACGCAGTATTTT

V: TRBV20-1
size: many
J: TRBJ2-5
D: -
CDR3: CSARGETQYF
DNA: TGCAGTGCTAGAGGCGAGACCCAGTACTTC

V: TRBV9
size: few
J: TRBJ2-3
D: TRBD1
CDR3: CASSFTQQGATDTQYF
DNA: TGTGCCAGCAGCTTCACCCAGCAGGGGGCAACAGATACGCAGTATTTT

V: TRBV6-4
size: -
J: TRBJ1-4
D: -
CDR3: CASSVGHGEKLFF
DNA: TGTGCCAGCAGTGTGGGTCACGGGGAAAAACTGTTTTTT

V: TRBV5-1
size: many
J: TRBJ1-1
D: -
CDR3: CASSPQQGLINTEAFF
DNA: TGCGCCAGCAGCCCACAACAGGGTCTCATCAACACTGAAGCTTTCTTT

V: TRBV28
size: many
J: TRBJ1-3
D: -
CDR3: CASSSPAASGNTIYF
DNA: TGTGCCAGCAGTTCTCCTGCGGCCTCTGGAAACACCATATATTTT

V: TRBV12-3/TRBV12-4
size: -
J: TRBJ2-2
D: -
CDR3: CASSITRANTGELFF
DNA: TGTGCCAGCAGTATAACTAGGGCCAACACCGGGGAGCTGTTTTTT

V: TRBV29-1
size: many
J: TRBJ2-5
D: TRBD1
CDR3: CSVEDPGQTHQETQYF
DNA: TGCAGCGTTGAAGACCCGGGACAGACTCACCAAGAGACCCAGTACTTC

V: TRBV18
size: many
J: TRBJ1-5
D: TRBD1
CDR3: CASSQRGQGDQPQHF
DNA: TGTGCCAGCTCTCAAAGGGGACAGGGGGATCAGCCCCAGCATTTT